The 15 T cell receptor beta chains below were found in one sample sequenced in a study of blood T cell repertoires in COVID-19. Sequencing was performed with immunoSEQ multiplex PCR; in TCRdb, only in-frame clones are kept and a portion is missing. The sample has some 250,000 clones, 86% seen once. The sample was peripheral blood. These receptors were obtained from a woman aged 25-40 years who had recovered from COVID-19.

Sample share makes this clone large. The J gene is TRBJ1-6, the V gene TRBV2, with D possibly matching TRBD1 (6 bases). The ends were cut back, 9 bases at V and 7 bases at J, with 13 bases in the middle. The germline CDR1 and CDR2 sequences are SNHLY and FYNNEI. This CDR3 contains 13 residues. The CDR3 DNA follows: TGTGCCAGTCAAACGGGACAAAATTCACCCCTCCACTTT. Encoded protein: CASQTGQNSPLHF.

This clone came up once. V usage is TRBV4-2 and J usage is TRBJ2-5, with 7 nucleotides matching TRBD2. The CDR3 length is 16 residues. V lost 0 bases, J lost 4 bases, and 8 bases stayed unmatched. The germline V gene encodes CDR1 LGHNA and CDR2 YNFKEQ. The CDR3 DNA follows: TGTGCCAGCAGCCAAGATAGAGCGGGGATGGCAGAGACCCAGTACTTC. Its translation is CASSQDRAGMAETQYF.

The chain has TRBV5-5 and TRBJ1-1; 10 bases are a match to TRBD1. There are 14 residues in the CDR3. Per germline, CDR1 SGHKS and CDR2 YYEKEE (reference sequence). V shed 4 bases, J shed 6 bases, and the junction held 6 bases outside the gene matches. CDR3 in DNA: TGTGCCAGCAGCGCGGGACAGGGGTTTCCTGAAGCTTTCTTT. Encoded protein: CASSAGQGFPEAFF.

The rearrangement uses TRBV12-3 or TRBV12-4 and TRBJ1-2; D not certain. Trimming pared 2 bases from V and 6 bases from J, leaving 10 bases between. The CDR3 loop spans 13 amino acids. Here the CDR3 reads CASSLQQLDGYTF. In nucleotides, the CDR3 is TGTGCCAGCAGTTTACAACAGCTTGATGGCTACACCTTC.

The rearrangement joins TRBV6-2 or TRBV6-3 to TRBJ2-5, with a weak D call TRBD2 (6 bases). This CDR3 is 15 amino acids long. Germline V gives CDR1 MNHEY, CDR2 SVGEGT. V was pared by 2 bases and J by 5 bases, with 15 bases between. Here the CDR3 reads CASSYGLRAMETQYF. DNA for the CDR3: TGTGCCAGCAGTTACGGACTACGCGCCATGGAGACCCAGTACTTC.

V and J are TRBV27 and TRBJ2-7, with D unclear. CDR1 is MNHEY and CDR2 is SMNVEV in the germline V gene (reference sequence). V shed 2 bases and J shed 0 bases, with 5 bases lying between them. The CDR3 spans 13 residues. The CDR3 DNA reads as TGTGCCAGCAGTTTACACGGCTCCTACGAGCAGTACTTC. Protein sequence: CASSLHGSYEQYF.

V usage is TRBV4-1 and J usage is TRBJ1-2; a possible D gene is TRBD1 (5 bases). Germline V CDR1 and CDR2: MGHRA, YSYEKL. This CDR3 has 15 amino acids. The V end lost 6 bases, the J end lost 2 bases, and 16 bases lay between the germline ends. CDR3 sequence (DNA): TGCGCCAGCAGTCCACCCCCCCGGGGGAACTATGGCTACACCTTC. Its protein is CASSPPPRGNYGYTF.

This clone has just one count. The chain couples TRBV6-5 to TRBJ1-2, with D perhaps matching TRBD1 (5 bases). Germline CDR1 reads MNHEY; CDR2 reads SVGAGI. The CDR3 totals 13 residues. Trimming pared 7 bases from V and 6 bases from J, leaving 15 bases between. The CDR3, as DNA: TGTGCCAGCACCTCCCCGTCGGGGGATGGCTACACCTTC. It is translated as CASTSPSGDGYTF.

The chain couples TRBV24-1 to TRBJ1-5; 9 bases line up with TRBD1. Germline CDR1 reads KGHDR; CDR2 reads SFDVKD. The CDR3 is made up of 19 amino acids. The trim removed 0 bases at V and 3 bases at J, leaving 11 bases unmatched. The CDR3 reads CATSDLPVRDRVPNQPQHF. For the CDR3, the DNA is TGTGCCACCAGTGATTTGCCAGTACGGGACAGGGTCCCCAATCAGCCCCAGCATTTT.

Written as DNA, the CDR3 is TGTGCAAGTCGCTTTCCCGGGAGAGGGACCGGGGAGCTGTTTTTT. Amino acids: CASRFPGRGTGELFF. The J gene is TRBJ2-2, the V gene TRBV12-2; the table gives TRBD2 as D, unverified against the DNA. TRBV12-2 is noted as a pseudogene. The CDR3 spans 15 residues.

The V and J genes are TRBV11-2 and TRBJ2-1; 7 bases align to TRBD2. CDR3 size: 14 residues. The germline V gene encodes CDR1 SGHAT and CDR2 FQNNGV. The trim removed 9 bases at V and 2 bases at J, leaving 7 bases unmatched. CDR3 DNA: TGTGCCAGTGAGACTCGGGGGGCCTACAATGAGCAGTTCTTC. It encodes CASETRGAYNEQFF.

This sequence joins TRBV9 and TRBJ2-6, with D possibly matching TRBD2 (5 bases). The CDR3 extends over 15 amino acids. The V end lost 3 bases, the J end lost 3 bases, and 10 bases lay between the germline ends. Germline V CDR1 and CDR2: SGDLS, YYNGEE. CDR3 sequence (DNA): TGTGCCAGCAGCGGGACTCGTAGTGGGGCCAACGTCCTGACTTTC. Encoded protein: CASSGTRSGANVLTF.

The chain has TRBV6-4 and TRBJ2-2; D might be TRBD1 (6 bases). Trimming pared 6 bases from V and 7 bases from J, leaving 21 bases between. Looked up from germline, CDR1 is MRHNA and CDR2 is SNTAGT. The CDR3 length is 16 residues. The CDR3 spells CASRLPTIPGVGELFF. CDR3 DNA sequence: TGTGCCAGCAGACTACCGACCATCCCAGGGGTCGGGGAGCTGTTTTTT.

DNA of the CDR3: TGTGCCAGCCTTCCCCTCGACAGGAGGAGCACCGGGGAGCTGTTTTTT. This sequence encodes CASLPLDRRSTGELFF. This chain connects TRBV2 to TRBJ2-2, with a tentative D call TRBD1 (6 bases). Trimming pared 8 bases from V and 4 bases from J, leaving 20 bases between. Germline V gene data show CDR1 as SNHLY and CDR2 as FYNNEI. The CDR3 has 16 residues.

This chain joins TRBV11-2 and TRBJ2-4; 10 bases align to TRBD1. The CDR3 sequence is 18 residues long. The germline CDR1 and CDR2 sequences are SGHAT and FQNNGV. V gave up 0 bases and J gave up 0 bases; unmatched junction bases: 5. CDR3: CASSLDLGQGLAKNIQYF. The CDR3 region has the DNA TGTGCCAGCAGCTTAGATTTGGGACAGGGGCTAGCCAAAAACATTCAGTACTTC.